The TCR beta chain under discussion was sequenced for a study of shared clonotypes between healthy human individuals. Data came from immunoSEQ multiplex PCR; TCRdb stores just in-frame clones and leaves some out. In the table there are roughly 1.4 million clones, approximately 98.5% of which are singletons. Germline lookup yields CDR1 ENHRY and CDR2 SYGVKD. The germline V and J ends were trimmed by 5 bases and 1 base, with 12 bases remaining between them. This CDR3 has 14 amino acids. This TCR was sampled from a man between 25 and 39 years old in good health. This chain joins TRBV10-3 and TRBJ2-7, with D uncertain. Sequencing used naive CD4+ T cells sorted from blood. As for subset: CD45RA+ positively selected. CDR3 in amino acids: CAISSTTHSYEQYF. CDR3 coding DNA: TGTGCCATCAGTAGCACGACACATTCCTACGAGCAGTACTTC.